This T cell receptor (beta chain) was captured by sequencing in a study of T-cell memory formation after mild COVID-19. TCRdb called the 5' RACE reads again in MiXCR, with one record for every CDR3 protein. The data contain almost 550,000 distinct CDR3 sequences, around 21% of them singletons. This clonotype occurred a few times. Germline V gives CDR1 DFQATT, CDR2 SNEGSKA (reference sequence). The CDR3 is 14 amino acids. V shed 4 bases and J shed 3 bases, with 16 bases lying between them. The sequencing sample was made of PBMCs or a T cell subset sorted from them (not recorded which). This receptor was taken from an adult woman who had mild COVID-19 (a few samples of this study predate the infection). Cell type and time point are not known. The genes are TRBV20-1 and TRBJ2-7; D perhaps matches TRBD1 (6 bases). The DNA for the CDR3 is TGCAGTGCTATACCTCAGGGGAACCGCTACGAGCAGTACTTC. Amino acid sequence: CSAIPQGNRYEQYF.